This T cell receptor beta chain was recovered during a study of CD8+CD57+ T cells in acquired aplastic anemia. Sequencing was done on patients that had shown CD8+CD57+ cell expansion by flow cytometry. Diagnosis of severe acquired aplastic anemia applied to all patients. The trim removed 5 bases at V and 6 bases at J, leaving 7 bases unmatched. Germline V gives CDR1 SGHAT, CDR2 FQNNGV. The CDR3 is 16 amino acids. In regard to this clonotype: The final CDR3 position lacks the conserved phenylalanine or tryptophan, pointing to a likely read error.

Profiling that covered TCR beta VDJ and CDR3 relied on genomic DNA as its template. MiXCR, run by TCRdb on the reads, gives a single entry per CDR3 protein. The table has about 180,000 distinct CDR3 sequences, roughly half seen once. V is TRBV11-2 and J is TRBJ2-2, with TRBD2 matching 12 bases. The TCR comes from a human donor with aplastic anemia. The sample consisted of sorted CD4+, CD8+, or CD8+CD57+ T cells (not recorded which) from PBMCs. CDR3 loop: CASSAWTSGASGELFL. The CDR3 DNA reads as TGTGCCAGCAGCGCATGGACTAGCGGGGCGTCCGGGGAGCTGTTTCTT.